This TCR beta chain stems from a study of T cells expressing NK-cell markers. Study-wide context: One of the eight sequenced donors was seronegative, whereas the other seven were HCMV-seropositive.

CDR3 length: 16 residues. Reanalyzing the 5' RACE reads, TCRdb keeps one entry per CDR3 protein, without DNA. The specimen's table records 150,000 to 200,000 distinct CDR3 sequences. The chain recombines TRBV12-3 or TRBV12-4 with TRBJ2-3. Sequencing was performed on blood T cells: a sorted CD56 or NKG2C T cell subset, CD4+ or CD8+ T cells, or bulk PBMC T cells (not recorded which). This sequence originates from a man aged 18-75 years in good health. The CDR3 region is CASSLSIRASTDTQYF.